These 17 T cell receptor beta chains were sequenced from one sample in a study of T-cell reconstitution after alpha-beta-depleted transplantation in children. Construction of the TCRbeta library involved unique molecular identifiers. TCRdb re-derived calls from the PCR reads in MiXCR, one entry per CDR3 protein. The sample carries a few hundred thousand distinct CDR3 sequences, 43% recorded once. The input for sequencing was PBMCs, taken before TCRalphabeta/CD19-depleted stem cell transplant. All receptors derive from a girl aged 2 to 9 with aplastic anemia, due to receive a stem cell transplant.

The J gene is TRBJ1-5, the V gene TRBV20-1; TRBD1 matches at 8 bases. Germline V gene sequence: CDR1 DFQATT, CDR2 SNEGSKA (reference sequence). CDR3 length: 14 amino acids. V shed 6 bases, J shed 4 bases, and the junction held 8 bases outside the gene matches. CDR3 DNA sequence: TGCAGTGCGGATCAGGGGGCCTCTAATCAGCCCCAGCATTTT. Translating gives CSADQGASNQPQHF.

The CDR3 here is CASSPQRELQETQYF. The CDR3 region has the DNA TGTGCCAGCTCACCACAAAGGGAGTTACAAGAGACCCAGTACTTC. The chain carries TRBV18 and TRBJ2-5; D might be TRBD2 (5 bases). V dropped 1 base and J dropped 2 bases, with 11 bases sitting between them. Germline V lookup: CDR1 KGHSH, CDR2 LQKENI. The length of the CDR3 is 15 residues.

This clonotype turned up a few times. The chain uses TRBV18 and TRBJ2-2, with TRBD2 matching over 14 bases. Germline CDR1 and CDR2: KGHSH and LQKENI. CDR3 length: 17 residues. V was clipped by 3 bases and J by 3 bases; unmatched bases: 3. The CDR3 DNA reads TGTGCCAGCTCACCCGGACTAGCGGGAGGAGACACCGGGGAGCTGTTTTTT. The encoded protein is CASSPGLAGGDTGELFF.

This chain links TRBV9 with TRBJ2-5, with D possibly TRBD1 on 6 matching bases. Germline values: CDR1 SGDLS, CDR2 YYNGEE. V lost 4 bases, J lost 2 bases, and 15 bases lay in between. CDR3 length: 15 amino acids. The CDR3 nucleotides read TGTGCCAGCAGCTTCAGCGCAGGGGCACAAGAGACCCAGTACTTC. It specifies CASSFSAGAQETQYF.

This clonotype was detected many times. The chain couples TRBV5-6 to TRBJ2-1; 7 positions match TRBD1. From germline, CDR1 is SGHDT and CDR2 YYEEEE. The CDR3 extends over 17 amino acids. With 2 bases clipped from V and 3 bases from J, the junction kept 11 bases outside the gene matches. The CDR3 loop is CASSFSSGTDNYNEQFF. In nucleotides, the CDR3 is TGTGCCAGCAGCTTCTCTTCCGGGACAGATAACTACAATGAGCAGTTCTTC. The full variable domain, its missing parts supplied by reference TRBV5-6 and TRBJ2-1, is DAGVTQSPTHLIKTRGQQVTLRCSPKSGHDTVSWYQQALGQGPQFIFQYYEEEERQRGNFPDRFSGHQFPNYSSELNVNALLLGDSALYLCASSFSSGTDNYNEQFFGPGTRLTVL.

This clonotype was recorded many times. The DNA for the CDR3 is TGTGCCAGCAGTTTTGTCACAGGGAAGACTAGCGGGAGTGGCATAGATACGCAGTATTTT. This codes for CASSFVTGKTSGSGIDTQYF. V is TRBV12-3 or TRBV12-4 and J is TRBJ2-3, with 12 bases aligning to TRBD2. With 3 bases clipped from V and 5 bases from J, the junction kept 18 bases outside the gene matches. The CDR3 runs 20 residues.

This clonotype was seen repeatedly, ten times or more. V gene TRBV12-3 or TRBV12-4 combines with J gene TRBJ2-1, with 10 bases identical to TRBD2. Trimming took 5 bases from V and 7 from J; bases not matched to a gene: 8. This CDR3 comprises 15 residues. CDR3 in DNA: TGTGCCAGCAGTCCGGTGAGCGGGAGGGCGAATGAGCAGTTCTTC. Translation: CASSPVSGRANEQFF.

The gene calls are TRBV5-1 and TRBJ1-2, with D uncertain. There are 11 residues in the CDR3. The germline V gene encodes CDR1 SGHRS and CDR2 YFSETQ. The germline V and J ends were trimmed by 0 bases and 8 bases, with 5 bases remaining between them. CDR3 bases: TGCGCCAGCAGCTTGGATACAGGCTACACCTTC. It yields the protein CASSLDTGYTF.

The CDR3 bases are TGCAGCGTTGAGATTACCCAGGGGGCTGAAGCTTTCTTT. Its protein is CSVEITQGAEAFF. The chain joins TRBV29-1 to TRBJ1-1, with TRBD1 identical over 7 bases. Trimming at V came to 3 bases and at J to 6 bases, leaving 7 bases not matched to a gene. CDR1 and CDR2 (germline): SQVTM, ANQGSEA. CDR3 size: 13 residues.

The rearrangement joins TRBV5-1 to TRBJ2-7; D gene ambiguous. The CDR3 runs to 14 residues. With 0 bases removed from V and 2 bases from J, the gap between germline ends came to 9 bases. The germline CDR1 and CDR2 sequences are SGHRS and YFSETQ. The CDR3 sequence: CASSLVSDAYEQYF. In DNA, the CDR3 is TGCGCCAGCAGCTTGGTTTCGGATGCCTACGAGCAGTACTTC.

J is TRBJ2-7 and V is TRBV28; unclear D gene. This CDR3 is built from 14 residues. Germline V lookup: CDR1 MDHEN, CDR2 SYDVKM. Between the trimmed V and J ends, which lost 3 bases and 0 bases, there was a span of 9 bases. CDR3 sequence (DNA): TGTGCCAGCAGTTTTGGTCAGCGCTCCTACGAGCAGTACTTC. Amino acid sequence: CASSFGQRSYEQYF.

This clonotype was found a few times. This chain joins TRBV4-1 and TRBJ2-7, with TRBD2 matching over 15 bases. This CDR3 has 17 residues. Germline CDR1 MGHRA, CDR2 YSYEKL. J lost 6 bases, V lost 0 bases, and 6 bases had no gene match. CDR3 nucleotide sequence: TGCGCCAGCAGCCAAGAGGGAGGACTAGCGGGAGGGACCGAGCAGTACTTC. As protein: CASSQEGGLAGGTEQYF.

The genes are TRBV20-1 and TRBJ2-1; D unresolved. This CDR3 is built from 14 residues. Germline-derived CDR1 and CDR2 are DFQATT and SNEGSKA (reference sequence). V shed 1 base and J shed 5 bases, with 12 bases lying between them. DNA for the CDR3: TGCAGTGCTAGAGTTCTGGCAGGTAACAATGAGCAGTTCTTC. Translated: CSARVLAGNNEQFF.

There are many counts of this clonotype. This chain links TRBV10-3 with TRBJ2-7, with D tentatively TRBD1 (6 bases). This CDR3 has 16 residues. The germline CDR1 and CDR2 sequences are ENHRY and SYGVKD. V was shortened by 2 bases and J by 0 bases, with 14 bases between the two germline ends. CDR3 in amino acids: CAISEPGKDSSYEQYF. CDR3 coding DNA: TGTGCCATCAGTGAGCCGGGTAAGGACAGCTCCTACGAGCAGTACTTC.

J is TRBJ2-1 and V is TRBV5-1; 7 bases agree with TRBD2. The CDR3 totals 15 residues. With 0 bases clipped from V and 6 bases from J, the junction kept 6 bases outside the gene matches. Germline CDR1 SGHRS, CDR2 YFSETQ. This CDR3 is CASSLASGGVNEQFF. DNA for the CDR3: TGCGCCAGCAGCTTGGCTAGCGGAGGGGTCAATGAGCAGTTCTTC.

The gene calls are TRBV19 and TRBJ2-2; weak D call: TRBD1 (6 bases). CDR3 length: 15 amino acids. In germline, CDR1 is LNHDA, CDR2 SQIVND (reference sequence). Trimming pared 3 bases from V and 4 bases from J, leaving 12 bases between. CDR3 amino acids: CASSMQAGVTGELFF. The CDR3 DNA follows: TGTGCCAGTAGTATGCAGGCAGGGGTCACCGGGGAGCTGTTTTTT.

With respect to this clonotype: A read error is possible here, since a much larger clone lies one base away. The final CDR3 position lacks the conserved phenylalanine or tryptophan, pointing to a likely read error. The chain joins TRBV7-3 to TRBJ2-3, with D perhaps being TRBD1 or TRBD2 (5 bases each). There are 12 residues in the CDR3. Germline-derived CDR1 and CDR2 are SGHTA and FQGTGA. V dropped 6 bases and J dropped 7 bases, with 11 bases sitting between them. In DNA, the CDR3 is TGTGCCAGCAGGGGGGACGCAAATACGCAGTATTCT. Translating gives CASRGDANTQYS.